Included here is one T cell receptor beta chain sequence, with context. The record originates from a study of technical replicates of blood from several donors. This CDR3 has 12 residues. Germline V gene lookup returns CDR1 MNHNS and CDR2 SASEGT. With 7 bases removed from V and 5 bases from J, the gap between germline ends came to 8 bases. Profiled with immunoSEQ multiplex PCR; TCRdb holds only in-frame clones, not every one. This table holds over 70,000 clones, around 90% found once. The sequence was collected from a human donor in good health. Sequencing was done on a sample of T cells isolated from PBMCs. The gene calls are TRBV6-1 and TRBJ1-4, with D tentatively TRBD1 (5 bases). The CDR3 DNA sequence: TGTGCCAGCACACGGGGGAATGAAAAACTGTTTTTT. Protein sequence: CASTRGNEKLFF.